What follows are 14 T cell receptor beta chains derived from one specimen sequenced in a study of blood T cell repertoires in COVID-19. Sequenced by immunoSEQ multiplex PCR; TCRdb stores in-frame clones only, minus some. This repertoire shows under 60,000 clones, around 90% found once; its top ten account for 10%. Sample: peripheral blood. The receptors here all came from a human donor with acute or convalescent COVID-19. The donor label of this sample is uncertain.

This chain connects TRBV9 to TRBJ1-5, with D maybe TRBD1 (5 bases). The V end was cut by 4 bases, the J end by 4 bases, with 9 bases between. CDR1 and CDR2 (germline): SGDLS, YYNGEE. The CDR3 contains 13 residues. The CDR3 DNA reads TGTGCCAGCAGCTCGGACATAAATCAGCCCCAGCATTTT. Protein sequence: CASSSDINQPQHF.

The chain couples TRBV5-1 to TRBJ2-1; 7 bases line up with TRBD2. The germline V gene encodes CDR1 SGHRS and CDR2 YFSETQ. The CDR3 has 16 residues. Trimming cost V 0 bases and J 1 base; bases outside gene matches: 4. CDR3 sequence: CASSLVAGNSYNEQFF. The CDR3 DNA reads as TGCGCCAGCAGCTTGGTAGCGGGTAATTCCTACAATGAGCAGTTCTTC.

This rearrangement joins TRBV19 to TRBJ1-6, with 7 bases identical to TRBD1. V gave up 6 bases and J gave up 5 bases; unmatched junction bases: 7. This CDR3 has 15 amino acids. Germline V lookup: CDR1 LNHDA, CDR2 SQIVND (reference sequence). The CDR3, as DNA: TGTGCCAGTAGGCCCCAGGGGGGACATAATTCACCCCTCCACTTT. Protein sequence: CASRPQGGHNSPLHF.

CDR3 DNA sequence: TGCGCCAGCAGACCCGACAGGGCGGGGAATGAAAAACTGTTTTTT. It is translated as CASRPDRAGNEKLFF. The chain recombines TRBV5-1 with TRBJ1-4; TRBD1 agrees at 7 bases. The trim removed 5 bases at V and 5 bases at J, leaving 9 bases unmatched. CDR1 and CDR2 (germline): SGHRS, YFSETQ. The CDR3 runs to 15 residues.

V gene TRBV5-1 combines with J gene TRBJ1-1; D perhaps matches TRBD1 (5 bases). The CDR3 covers 16 residues. V dropped 3 bases and J dropped 4 bases, with 19 bases sitting between them. Germline V gene sequence: CDR1 SGHRS, CDR2 YFSETQ. The DNA of the CDR3 is TGCGCCAGCAGCTCAGGGCAGGCGGTGTGGAGCACTGAAGCTTTCTTT. Amino acids: CASSSGQAVWSTEAFF.

The chain recombines TRBV6-2 or TRBV6-3 with TRBJ2-1; 11 positions match TRBD2. The V gene end was trimmed by 0 bases and the J gene end by 7 bases; junction bases not matched to a gene: 5. The CDR3 is 16 residues long. Per the germline V gene, CDR1 is MNHEY and CDR2 is SVGEGT. The CDR3 region has the DNA TGTGCCAGCAGTTACTCTCGGACTAGCGGGTTGAATGAGCAGTTCTTC. This encodes CASSYSRTSGLNEQFF.

The chain is built from TRBV10-3 and TRBJ1-6; TRBD1 matches at 11 bases. CDR1 and CDR2 from the germline V gene are ENHRY and SYGVKD. V was clipped by 2 bases and J by 7 bases; unmatched bases: 1. There are 15 residues in the CDR3. Here the CDR3 reads CAISEGTGGNSPLHF. Written as DNA, the CDR3 is TGTGCCATCAGTGAGGGGACAGGGGGAAATTCACCCCTCCACTTT.

This clone was observed once. J is TRBJ2-1 and V is TRBV7-2, with D uncertain. CDR1 SGHTA and CDR2 FQGNSA come from the germline V gene. Trimming stripped 4 bases from V and 12 bases from J, with 10 bases between. The CDR3 totals 11 residues. The CDR3 loop is CASSSGLRQFF. The CDR3 DNA is TGTGCCAGCAGCTCGGGTCTTCGGCAGTTCTTC.

The V and J genes are TRBV20-1 and TRBJ2-7, with 8 bases matching TRBD1. Germline V gene data show CDR1 as DFQATT and CDR2 as SNEGSKA (reference sequence). The CDR3 runs 17 residues. V lost 3 bases, J lost 3 bases, and 16 bases stayed unmatched. This CDR3 is CSASTGPGQGAVYEQYV. In DNA, the CDR3 is TGCAGTGCTAGTACTGGACCAGGGCAGGGGGCAGTCTACGAGCAGTACGTC.

The J gene is TRBJ1-5, the V gene TRBV19; D perhaps matches TRBD1 (5 bases). Germline V gives CDR1 LNHDA, CDR2 SQIVND (reference sequence). This CDR3 region has 14 residues. With 2 bases removed from V and 7 bases from J, the gap between germline ends came to 12 bases. As DNA, the CDR3 is TGTGCCAGTAGTATACAGGGAAGAAGGCAGCCCCAGCATTTT. Protein product: CASSIQGRRQPQHF.

The chain uses TRBV7-9 and TRBJ2-3; a possible D gene is TRBD2 (7 bases). CDR3 length equals 14 residues. Trimming stripped 8 bases from V and 4 bases from J, with 16 bases between. Germline lookup yields CDR1 SEHNR and CDR2 FQNEAQ (reference sequence). CDR3 sequence: CASLWGGVSDTQYF. CDR3 DNA: TGTGCCAGCTTGTGGGGGGGCGTGTCAGATACGCAGTATTTT.

V gene TRBV19 combines with J gene TRBJ2-2; TRBD1 agrees at 7 bases. The CDR3 extends over 16 amino acids. Germline CDR1 LNHDA, CDR2 SQIVND (reference sequence). V lost 4 bases, J lost 1 base, and 6 bases stayed unmatched. Here the CDR3 reads CASSTLTGKNTGELFF. In DNA, the CDR3 is TGTGCCAGTAGTACCCTGACAGGGAAGAACACCGGGGAGCTGTTTTTT. Variable domain in full (rest from reference TRBV19 and TRBJ2-2): DGGITQSPKYLFRKEGQNVTLSCEQNLNHDAMYWYRQDPGQGLRLIYYSQIVNDFQKGDIAEGYSVSREKKESFPLTVTSAQKNPTAFYLCASSTLTGKNTGELFFGEGSRLTVL.

The rearrangement links TRBV5-1 to TRBJ2-1, with TRBD2 matching over 8 bases. J gave up 7 bases and V 1 base, and 7 bases lay outside the gene matches. CDR1 and CDR2 from the germline V gene are SGHRS and YFSETQ. This CDR3 region has 15 residues. The CDR3 bases are TGCGCCAGCAGCTTGCCCGGGAGGGAGGGAAATGAGCAGTTCTTC. The encoded protein is CASSLPGREGNEQFF.

The rearrangement uses TRBV7-8 and TRBJ2-2; tentative D call: TRBD2 (5 bases). V shed 1 base and J shed 5 bases, with 11 bases lying between them. The V gene's germline CDR1 is SGHVS and CDR2 FQNEAQ. The CDR3 sequence is 15 residues long. CDR3 protein: CASSLEGGVTGELFF. Written as DNA, the CDR3 is TGTGCCAGCAGCTTAGAAGGAGGTGTTACCGGGGAGCTGTTTTTT.